A selection of T cell receptor beta chains follows, all from one sample in a study of regulatory dendritic cells for organ transplantation. Method: immunoSEQ multiplex PCR; TCRdb's copy keeps in-frame clones and lacks some. The sample has 20,000 to 25,000 clones; around two thirds are singletons. The source material was memory CD4+ T cells from blood. The receptors here all came from a human donor in good health. Both conserved end residues are part of each CDR3. D genes are given only for firm matches. Size tells how often a clone was seen (once, few, many) or the class of an expanded clone, and some rows leave it out.

-,TRBD1,TRBJ2-7,TRBV27,TGTGCCAGCAGCCGAGAGGGACAGACCCCCCACGAGCAGTACTTC,CASSREGQTPHEQYF
-,TRBD2,TRBJ2-2,TRBV7-2,TGTGCCAGCAGCTTAAAGGCTAGCGGGGTCACCGGGGAGCTGTTTTTT,CASSLKASGVTGELFF
-,-,TRBJ2-3,TRBV14,TGTGCCAGCAGTCACTCACGTGAAATGACAGATACGCAGTATTTT,CASSHSREMTDTQYF
few,TRBD1,TRBJ1-6,TRBV2,TGTGCCAGCAGGGCCGACAGGGGGCGTTCACCCCTCCACTTT,CASRADRGRSPLHF
once,TRBD1,TRBJ2-7,TRBV4-2,TGTGCCAGCAGCCAAGGGACAGGGGACTACGAGCAGTACTTC,CASSQGTGDYEQYF
-,-,TRBJ1-1,TRBV5-1,TGCGCCAGCAGCTGGGGGGGGGAGACTGAAGCTTTCTTT,CASSWGGETEAFF
-,TRBD1,TRBJ1-2,TRBV19,TGTGCCAGTAGTACCCTTGGAGCAGGGGGCAACTATGGCTACACCTTC,CASSTLGAGGNYGYTF
-,-,TRBJ1-3,TRBV11-2,TGTGCCAGCCGTAACCCGGGTTTGGCGGGAAACACCATATATTTT,CASRNPGLAGNTIYF
once,TRBD2,TRBJ2-3,TRBV5-1,TGCGCCAGCAGCTCCACTAGCGGGGGGGATACGCAGTATTTT,CASSSTSGGDTQYF
-,TRBD1,TRBJ1-1,TRBV5-1,TGCGCCAGCAGCCTCGAGGAGACAGGGGTAACTGAAGCTTTCTTT,CASSLEETGVTEAFF
-,-,TRBJ1-6,TRBV4-3,TGCGCCAGCAGCCAAGAGGCAGATAATTCACCCCTCCACTTT,CASSQEADNSPLHF
-,TRBD2,TRBJ2-3,TRBV7-7,TGTGCTAGCAGCTTAGCGGGGGCTAGCACAGATACGCAGTATTTT,CASSLAGASTDTQYF
-,TRBD2,TRBJ2-7,TRBV11-3,TGTGCCAGCAGCTTGGGTGGCGGGGGGGAACGAGAGCAGTACTTC,CASSLGGGGEREQYF
-,TRBD1,TRBJ2-3,TRBV11-2,TGTGCCAGCAGTATCGGACAGGCACCCACAGATACGCAGTATTTT,CASSIGQAPTDTQYF
-,TRBD1,TRBJ2-3,TRBV7-2,TGTGCCAGCAGCTTAAGGGCGGGACAGGGTGGGGCAGATACGCAGTATTTT,CASSLRAGQGGADTQYF
-,-,TRBJ2-3,TRBV5-1,TGCGCCAGCAGCTTGGGCGGGGTCCCAGATACGCAGTATTTT,CASSLGGVPDTQYF